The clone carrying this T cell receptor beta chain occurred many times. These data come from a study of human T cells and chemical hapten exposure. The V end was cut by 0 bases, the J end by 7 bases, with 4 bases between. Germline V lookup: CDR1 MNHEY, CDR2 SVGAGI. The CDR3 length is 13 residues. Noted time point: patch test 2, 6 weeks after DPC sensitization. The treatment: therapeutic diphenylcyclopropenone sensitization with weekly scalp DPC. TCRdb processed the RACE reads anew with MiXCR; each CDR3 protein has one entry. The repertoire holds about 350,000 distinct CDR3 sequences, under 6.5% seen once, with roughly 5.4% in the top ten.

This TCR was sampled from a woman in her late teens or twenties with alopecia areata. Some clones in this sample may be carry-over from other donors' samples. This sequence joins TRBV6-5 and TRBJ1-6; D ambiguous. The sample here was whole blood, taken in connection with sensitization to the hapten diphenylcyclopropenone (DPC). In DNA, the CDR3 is TGTGCCAGCAGTTACTCTACAAATTCACCCCTCCACTTT. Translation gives CASSYSTNSPLHF.